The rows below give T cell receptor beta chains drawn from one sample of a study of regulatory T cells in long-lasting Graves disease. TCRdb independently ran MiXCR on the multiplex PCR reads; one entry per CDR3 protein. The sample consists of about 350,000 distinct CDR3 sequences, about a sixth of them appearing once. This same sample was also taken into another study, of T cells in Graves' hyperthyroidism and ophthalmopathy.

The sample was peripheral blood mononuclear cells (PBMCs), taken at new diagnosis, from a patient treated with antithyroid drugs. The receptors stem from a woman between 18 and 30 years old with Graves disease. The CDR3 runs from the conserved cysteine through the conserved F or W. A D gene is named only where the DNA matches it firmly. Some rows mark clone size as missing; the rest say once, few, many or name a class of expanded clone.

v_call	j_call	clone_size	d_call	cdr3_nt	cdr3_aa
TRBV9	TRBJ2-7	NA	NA	TGTGCCAGCAGCTCCTCTATGGGGTACGAGCAGTACTTC	CASSSSMGYEQYF
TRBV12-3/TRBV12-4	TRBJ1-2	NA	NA	TGTGCCAGCAGTTTCAGGGGCGACTATGGCTACACCTTC	CASSFRGDYGYTF
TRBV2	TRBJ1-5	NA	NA	TGTGCCAGCAGCCAACAGGGAACCCTCAGACAGCCCCAGCATTTT	CASSQQGTLRQPQHF
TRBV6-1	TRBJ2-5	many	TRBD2	TGTGCCAGCAGCCCCTGGAGCGGGAGACCCACGTGGCAAGAGACCCAGTACTTC	CASSPWSGRPTWQETQYF
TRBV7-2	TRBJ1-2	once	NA	TGTGCCAGCAGCCCGGGTAGGGGGAACTATGGCTACACCTTC	CASSPGRGNYGYTF
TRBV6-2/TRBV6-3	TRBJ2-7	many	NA	TGTGCCAGCACTGACACGGGGGCCTCCTACGAGCAGTACTTC	CASTDTGASYEQYF
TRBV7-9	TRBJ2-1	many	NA	TGTGCCAGCAGCTTAGATCCGGCCCTACTAGCTGGGTACAATGAGCAGTTCTTC	CASSLDPALLAGYNEQFF
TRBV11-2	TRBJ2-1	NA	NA	TGTGCCAGCAGCTTATTTGGGGGGGGCAACACCTACAATGAGCAGTTCTTC	CASSLFGGGNTYNEQFF
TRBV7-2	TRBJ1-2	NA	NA	TGTGCCAGCAGCTTAGTTCAGGGAGGTGGCTACACCTTC	CASSLVQGGGYTF
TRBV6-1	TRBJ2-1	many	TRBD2	TGTGCCAGCAGTGAAGAGGCGGGGGGGCCAAATGAGCAGTTCTTC	CASSEEAGGPNEQFF
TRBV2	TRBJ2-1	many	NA	TGTGCCAGCAGCTTCCAAGGTGAGCAGTTCTTC	CASSFQGEQFF
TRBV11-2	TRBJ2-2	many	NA	TGTGCCAGCAGTCGGTTGACCGGGGAGCTGTTTTTT	CASSRLTGELFF
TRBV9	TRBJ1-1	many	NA	TGTGCCAGCAGAGAATATATCGGTGAAGCTTTCTTT	CASREYIGEAFF
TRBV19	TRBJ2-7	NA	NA	TGTGCCAGTAGTTCGAGGAATTGGGGCGAGCAGTACTTC	CASSSRNWGEQYF
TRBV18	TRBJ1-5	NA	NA	TGTGCCAGCTCACCAACTTCGGAATACAATCAGCCCCAGCATTTT	CASSPTSEYNQPQHF